This TCR beta chain was sequenced during a study of T-cell reconstitution after alpha-beta-depleted transplantation in children. The study, taken as a whole, reports: Approximately two months post-transplant, alpha-beta T cells reportedly originated from several hundred expanded graft clones. Some patients' high day-60 TCRbeta diversity was traced to surviving recipient T cells and thymic progenitors.

A remark on this clonotype: Its antigen is currently unknown. At one end, the junction sequence differs from germline, possibly due to a read error.

Germline CDR1 is SNHLY and CDR2 is FYNNEI. The CDR3 totals 15 residues. Preparation of the TCRbeta library involved a method that used unique molecular identifiers. TCRdb recomputed calls from the PCR reads with MiXCR, one row per CDR3 protein. The sample has around 440,000 distinct CDR3 sequences, 15% to 20% seen once. The receptor was isolated from a boy under two years old who had a stem cell transplant for Wiskott-Aldrich syndrome, so the T cells may come from the graft donor. The sample was PBMCs, mostly from graft donor cells, taken 360 days after TCRalphabeta/CD19-depleted stem cell transplant. The V call is TRBV2, the J call TRBJ2-1; TRBD2 matches 10 bases. The CDR3 reads CASSQGTSDGNEQLF. The CDR3 DNA reads TGTGCCAGCAGTCAAGGGACTAGCGACGGCAATGAGCAGTTATTC.